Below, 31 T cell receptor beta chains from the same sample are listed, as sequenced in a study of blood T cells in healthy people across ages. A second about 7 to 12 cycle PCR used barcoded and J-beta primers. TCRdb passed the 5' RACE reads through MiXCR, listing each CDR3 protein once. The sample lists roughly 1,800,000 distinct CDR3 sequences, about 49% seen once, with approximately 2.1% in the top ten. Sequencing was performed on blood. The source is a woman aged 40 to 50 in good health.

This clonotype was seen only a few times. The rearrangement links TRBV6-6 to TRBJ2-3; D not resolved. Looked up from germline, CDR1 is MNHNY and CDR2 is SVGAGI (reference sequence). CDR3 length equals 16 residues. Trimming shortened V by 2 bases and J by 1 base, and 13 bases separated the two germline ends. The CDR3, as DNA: TGTGCCAGCAGTTACCAGACGGTTTGGGGCACAGATACGCAGTATTTT. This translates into CASSYQTVWGTDTQYF.

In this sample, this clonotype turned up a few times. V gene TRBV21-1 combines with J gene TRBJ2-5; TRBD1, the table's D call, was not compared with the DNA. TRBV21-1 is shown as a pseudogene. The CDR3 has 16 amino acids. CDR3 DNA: TGTGCCAGCAGCAAGGAGGGACAGGGGGCGGAGGAGACCCAGTACTTC. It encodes CASSKEGQGAEETQYF.

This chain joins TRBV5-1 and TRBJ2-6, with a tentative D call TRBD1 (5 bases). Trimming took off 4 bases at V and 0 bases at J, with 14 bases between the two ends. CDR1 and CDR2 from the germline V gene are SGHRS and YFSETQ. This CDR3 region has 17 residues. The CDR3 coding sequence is TGCGCCAGCAGCCGTCCCTGGGGCGCCTCTGGGGCCAACGTCCTGACTTTC. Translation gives CASSRPWGASGANVLTF.

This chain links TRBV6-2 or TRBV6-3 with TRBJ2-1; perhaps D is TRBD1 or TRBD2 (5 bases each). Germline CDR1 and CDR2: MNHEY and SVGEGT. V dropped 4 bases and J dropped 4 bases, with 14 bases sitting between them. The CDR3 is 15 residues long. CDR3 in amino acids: CASSSGGVEYNEQFF. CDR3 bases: TGTGCCAGCAGTTCTGGGGGTGTCGAATACAATGAGCAGTTCTTC.

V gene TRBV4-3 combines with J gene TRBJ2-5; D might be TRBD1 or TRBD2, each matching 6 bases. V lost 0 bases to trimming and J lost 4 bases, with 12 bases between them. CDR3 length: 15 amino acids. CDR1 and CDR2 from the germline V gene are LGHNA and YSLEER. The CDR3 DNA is TGCGCCAGCAGCCAAGATGTTGGGGGGCTAGAGACCCAGTACTTC. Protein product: CASSQDVGGLETQYF.

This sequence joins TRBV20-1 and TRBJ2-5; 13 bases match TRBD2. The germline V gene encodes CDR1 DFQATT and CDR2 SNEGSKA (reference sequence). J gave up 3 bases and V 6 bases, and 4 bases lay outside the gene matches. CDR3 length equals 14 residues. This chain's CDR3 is CSAAGTSGEETQYF. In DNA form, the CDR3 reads TGCAGTGCAGCCGGGACTAGCGGGGAAGAGACCCAGTACTTC.

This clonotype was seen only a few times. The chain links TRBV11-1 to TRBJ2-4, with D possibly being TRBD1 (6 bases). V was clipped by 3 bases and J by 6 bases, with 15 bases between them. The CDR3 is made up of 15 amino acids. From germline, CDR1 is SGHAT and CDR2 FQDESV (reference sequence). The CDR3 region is CASSLDSQRGNIQYF. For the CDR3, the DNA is TGTGCCAGCAGCTTGGACAGCCAAAGGGGAAACATTCAGTACTTC. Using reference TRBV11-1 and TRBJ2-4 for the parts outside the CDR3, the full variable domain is EAEVAQSPRYKITEKSQAVAFWCDPISGHATLYWYRQILGQGPELLVQFQDESVVDDSQLPKDRFSAERLKGVDSTLKIQPAELGDSAMYLCASSLDSQRGNIQYFGAGTRLSVL.

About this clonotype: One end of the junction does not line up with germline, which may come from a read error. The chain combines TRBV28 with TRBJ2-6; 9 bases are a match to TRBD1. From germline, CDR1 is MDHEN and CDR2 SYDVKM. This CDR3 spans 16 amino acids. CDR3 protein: CASTPGQGGGANVPTF. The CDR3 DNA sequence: TGTGCCAGCACCCCGGGACAGGGTGGCGGGGCCAACGTCCCGACTTTC.

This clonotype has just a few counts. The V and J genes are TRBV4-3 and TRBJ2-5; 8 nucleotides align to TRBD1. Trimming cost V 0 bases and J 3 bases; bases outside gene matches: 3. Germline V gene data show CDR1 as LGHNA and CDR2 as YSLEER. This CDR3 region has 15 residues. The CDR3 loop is CASSQDNRGEETQYF. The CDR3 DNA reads TGCGCCAGCAGCCAAGATAACAGGGGGGAAGAGACCCAGTACTTC.

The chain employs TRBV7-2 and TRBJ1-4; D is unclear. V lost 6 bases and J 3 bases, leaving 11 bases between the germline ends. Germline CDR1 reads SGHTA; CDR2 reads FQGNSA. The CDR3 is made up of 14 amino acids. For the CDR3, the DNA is TGTGCCAGCAGTAATACGAGAGCTAATGAAAAACTGTTTTTT. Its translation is CASSNTRANEKLFF.

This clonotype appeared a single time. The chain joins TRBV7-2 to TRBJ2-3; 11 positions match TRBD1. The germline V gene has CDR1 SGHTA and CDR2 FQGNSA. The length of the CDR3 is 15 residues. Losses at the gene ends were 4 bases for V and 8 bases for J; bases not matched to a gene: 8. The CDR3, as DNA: TGTGCCAGCAGCTCGGGGACAGGGGGTCCGGGTACGCAGTATTTT. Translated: CASSSGTGGPGTQYF. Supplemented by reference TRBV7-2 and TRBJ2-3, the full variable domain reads GAGVSQSPSNKVTEKGKDVELRCDPISGHTALYWYRQSLGQGLEFLIYFQGNSAPDKSGLPSDRFSAERTGGSVSTLTIQRTQQEDSAVYLCASSSGTGGPGTQYFGPGTRLTVL.

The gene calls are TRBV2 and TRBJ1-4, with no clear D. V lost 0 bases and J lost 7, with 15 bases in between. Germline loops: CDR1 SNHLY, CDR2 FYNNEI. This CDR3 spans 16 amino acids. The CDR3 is CASSEATATSSEKLFF. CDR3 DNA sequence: TGTGCCAGCAGTGAAGCCACGGCAACCTCTAGTGAAAAACTGTTTTTT.

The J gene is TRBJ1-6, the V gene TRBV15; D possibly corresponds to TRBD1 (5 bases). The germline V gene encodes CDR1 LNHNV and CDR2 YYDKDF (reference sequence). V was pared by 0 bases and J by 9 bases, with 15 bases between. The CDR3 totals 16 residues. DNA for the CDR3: TGTGCCACCAGCAGAGAGGCGGGGCGAATTGCTTCACCCCTCCACTTT. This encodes CATSREAGRIASPLHF. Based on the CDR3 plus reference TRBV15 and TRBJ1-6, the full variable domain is DAMVIQNPRYQVTQFGKPVTLSCSQTLNHNVMYWYQQKSSQAPKLLFHYYDKDFNNEADTPDNFQSRRPNTSFCFLDIRSPGLGDTAMYLCATSREAGRIASPLHFGNGTRLTVT.

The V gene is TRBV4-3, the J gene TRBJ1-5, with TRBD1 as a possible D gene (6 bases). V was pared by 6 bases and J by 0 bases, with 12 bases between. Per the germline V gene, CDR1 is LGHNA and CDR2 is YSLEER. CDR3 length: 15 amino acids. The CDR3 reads CASRMDRDSNQPQHF. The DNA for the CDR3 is TGCGCCAGCAGGATGGACAGAGATAGCAATCAGCCCCAGCATTTT.

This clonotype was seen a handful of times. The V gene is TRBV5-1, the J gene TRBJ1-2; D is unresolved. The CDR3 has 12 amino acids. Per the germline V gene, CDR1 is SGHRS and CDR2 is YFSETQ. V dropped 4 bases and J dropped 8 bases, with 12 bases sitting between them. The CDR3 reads CASSQSLSGYTF. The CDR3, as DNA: TGCGCCAGCAGCCAGTCCCTATCCGGCTACACCTTC.

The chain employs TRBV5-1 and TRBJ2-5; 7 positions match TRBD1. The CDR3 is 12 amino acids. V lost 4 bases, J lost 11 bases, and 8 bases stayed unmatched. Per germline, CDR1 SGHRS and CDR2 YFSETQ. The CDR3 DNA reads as TGCGCCAGCAGCCTAGAGACAGGGAAGCAGTACTTC. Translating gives CASSLETGKQYF. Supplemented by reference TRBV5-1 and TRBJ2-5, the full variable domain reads KAGVTQTPRYLIKTRGQQVTLSCSPISGHRSVSWYQQTPGQGLQFLFEYFSETQRNKGNFPGRFSGRQFSNSRSEMNVSTLELGDSALYLCASSLETGKQYFGPGTRLLVL.

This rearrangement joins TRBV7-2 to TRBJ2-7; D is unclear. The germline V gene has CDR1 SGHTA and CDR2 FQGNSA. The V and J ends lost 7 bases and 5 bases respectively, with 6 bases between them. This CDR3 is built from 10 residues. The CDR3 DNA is TGTGCCAGCATGGGTCACGAGCAGTACTTC. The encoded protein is CASMGHEQYF.

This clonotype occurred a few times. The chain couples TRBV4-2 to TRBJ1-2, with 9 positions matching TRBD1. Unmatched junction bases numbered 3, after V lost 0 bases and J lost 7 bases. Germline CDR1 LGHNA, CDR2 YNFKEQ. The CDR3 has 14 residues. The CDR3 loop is CASSQEGQGFGYTF. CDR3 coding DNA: TGTGCCAGCAGCCAAGAGGGACAGGGATTTGGCTACACCTTC.

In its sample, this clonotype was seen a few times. Here the CDR3 reads CASSQFPDSLSYEQYF. In nucleotides, the CDR3 is TGTGCCAGCAGTCAATTCCCGGACAGCCTCTCCTACGAGCAGTACTTC. V is TRBV6-5 and J is TRBJ2-7; TRBD1 might be the D (6 bases). The CDR3 covers 16 residues. V was clipped by 5 bases and J by 0 bases, with 17 bases between them. From germline, CDR1 is MNHEY and CDR2 SVGAGI.

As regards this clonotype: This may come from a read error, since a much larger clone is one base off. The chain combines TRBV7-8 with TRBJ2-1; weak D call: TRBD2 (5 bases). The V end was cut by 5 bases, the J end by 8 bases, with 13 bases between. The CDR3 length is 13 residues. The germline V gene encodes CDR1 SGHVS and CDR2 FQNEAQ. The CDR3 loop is CASSAPGSDEQFF. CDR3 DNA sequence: TGTGCCAGCAGCGCCCCAGGTAGCGATGAGCAGTTCTTC.

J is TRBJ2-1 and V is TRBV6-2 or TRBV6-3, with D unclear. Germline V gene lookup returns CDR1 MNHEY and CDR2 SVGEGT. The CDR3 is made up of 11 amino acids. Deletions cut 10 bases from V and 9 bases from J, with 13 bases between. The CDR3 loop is CATRLGREQFF. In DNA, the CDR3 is TGTGCCACCCGGCTAGGGCGTGAGCAGTTCTTC.

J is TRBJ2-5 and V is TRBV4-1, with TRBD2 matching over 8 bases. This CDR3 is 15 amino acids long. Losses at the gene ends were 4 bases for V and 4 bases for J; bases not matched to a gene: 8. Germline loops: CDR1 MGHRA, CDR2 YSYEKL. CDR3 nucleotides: TGCGCCAGCAGCCTCCCGGGGGGGCTCCCAGAGACCCAGTACTTC. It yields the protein CASSLPGGLPETQYF.

CDR3 DNA sequence: TGTGCCAGCAGCTCCCCCGGGATATTACAAGGCAATGAGCAGTTCTTC. This gives the protein CASSSPGILQGNEQFF. This chain connects TRBV7-9 to TRBJ2-1; maybe TRBD2 (5 bases). The CDR3 covers 16 residues. Trimming took 4 bases from V and 6 from J, leaving 19 bases between them. Per germline, CDR1 SEHNR and CDR2 FQNEAQ (reference sequence).

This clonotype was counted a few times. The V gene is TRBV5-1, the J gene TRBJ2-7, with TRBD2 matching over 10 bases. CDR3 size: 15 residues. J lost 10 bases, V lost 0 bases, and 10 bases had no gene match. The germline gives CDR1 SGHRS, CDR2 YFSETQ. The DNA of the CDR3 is TGCGCCAGCAGCTTGGATTGGCTAGCGGGGGATCCCCAGTACTTC. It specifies CASSLDWLAGDPQYF.

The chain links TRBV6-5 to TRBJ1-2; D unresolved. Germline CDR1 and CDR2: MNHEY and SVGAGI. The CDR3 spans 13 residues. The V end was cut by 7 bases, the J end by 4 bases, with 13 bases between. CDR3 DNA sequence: TGTGCCAGCAACCCACGGACGGGCTATGGCTACACCTTC. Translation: CASNPRTGYGYTF.

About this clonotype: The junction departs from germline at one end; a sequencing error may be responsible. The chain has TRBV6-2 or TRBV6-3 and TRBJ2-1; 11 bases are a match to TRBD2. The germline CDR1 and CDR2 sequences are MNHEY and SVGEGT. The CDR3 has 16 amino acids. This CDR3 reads CAGSSYTSGGRDEQFF. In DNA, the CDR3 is TGTGCCGGCAGTTCCTACACTAGCGGGGGTAGAGATGAGCAGTTCTTC.

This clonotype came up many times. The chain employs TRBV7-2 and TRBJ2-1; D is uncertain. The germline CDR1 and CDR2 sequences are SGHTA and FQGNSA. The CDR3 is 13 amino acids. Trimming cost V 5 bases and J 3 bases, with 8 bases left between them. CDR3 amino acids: CASSLPIYNEQFF. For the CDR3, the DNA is TGTGCCAGCAGCCTCCCCATCTACAATGAGCAGTTCTTC.

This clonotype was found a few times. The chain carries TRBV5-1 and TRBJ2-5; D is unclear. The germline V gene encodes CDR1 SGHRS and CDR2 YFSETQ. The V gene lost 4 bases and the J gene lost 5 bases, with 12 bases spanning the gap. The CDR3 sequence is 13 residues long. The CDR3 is CASSQQSEETQYF. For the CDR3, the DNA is TGCGCCAGCAGCCAACAGTCCGAGGAGACCCAGTACTTC. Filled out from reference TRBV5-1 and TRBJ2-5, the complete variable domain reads KAGVTQTPRYLIKTRGQQVTLSCSPISGHRSVSWYQQTPGQGLQFLFEYFSETQRNKGNFPGRFSGRQFSNSRSEMNVSTLELGDSALYLCASSQQSEETQYFGPGTRLLVL.

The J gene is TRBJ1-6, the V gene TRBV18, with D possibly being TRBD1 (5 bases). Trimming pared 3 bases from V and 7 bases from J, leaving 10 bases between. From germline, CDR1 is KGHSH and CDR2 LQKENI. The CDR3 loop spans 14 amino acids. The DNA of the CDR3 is TGTGCCAGCTCACCGGGGGACGGGAATTCACCCCTCCACTTT. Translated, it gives CASSPGDGNSPLHF.

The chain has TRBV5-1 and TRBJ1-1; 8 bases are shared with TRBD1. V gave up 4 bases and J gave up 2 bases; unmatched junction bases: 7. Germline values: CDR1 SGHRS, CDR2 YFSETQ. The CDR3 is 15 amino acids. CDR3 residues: CASSGTGTGNTEAFF. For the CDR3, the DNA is TGCGCCAGCAGCGGGACCGGGACAGGCAACACTGAAGCTTTCTTT.

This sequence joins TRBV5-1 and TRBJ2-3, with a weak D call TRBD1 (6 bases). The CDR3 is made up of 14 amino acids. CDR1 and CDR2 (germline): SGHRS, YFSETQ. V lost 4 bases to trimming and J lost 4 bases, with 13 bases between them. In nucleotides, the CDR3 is TGCGCCAGCAGCCTATCGACAGGTCCAGATACGCAGTATTTT. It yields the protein CASSLSTGPDTQYF.